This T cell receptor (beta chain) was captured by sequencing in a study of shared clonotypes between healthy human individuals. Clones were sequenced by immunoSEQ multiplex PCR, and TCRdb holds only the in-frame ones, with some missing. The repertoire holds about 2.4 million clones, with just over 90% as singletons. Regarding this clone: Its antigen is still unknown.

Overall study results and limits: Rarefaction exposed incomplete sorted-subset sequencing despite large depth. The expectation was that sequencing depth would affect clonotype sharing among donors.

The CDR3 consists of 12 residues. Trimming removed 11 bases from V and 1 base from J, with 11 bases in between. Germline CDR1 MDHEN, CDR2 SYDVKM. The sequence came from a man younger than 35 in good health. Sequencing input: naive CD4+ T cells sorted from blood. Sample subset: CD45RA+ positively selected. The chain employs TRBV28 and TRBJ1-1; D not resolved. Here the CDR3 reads CAARTANTEAFF. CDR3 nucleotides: TGTGCCGCCAGGACGGCGAACACTGAAGCTTTCTTT.